This TCR beta chain was recovered during a study of blood T cell repertoires in COVID-19. Study summary: Some COVID-19 samples were acute and others convalescent; all came from the United States, Italy and Spain. T cells, B-cell-depleted T cells, or PBMCs supplied cDNA or gDNA.

The CDR3 spans 13 residues. V gave up 2 bases and J gave up 4 bases, with 6 bases separating them. Produced via immunoSEQ multiplex PCR; TCRdb's table is partial and in-frame only. The sample carries about 140,000 clones, about three quarters recorded once. V gene TRBV12-3 or TRBV12-4 combines with J gene TRBJ1-5, with no clear D. Input material: peripheral blood. This clonotype was obtained from a woman aged 55-70 years with acute or convalescent COVID-19. The CDR3 sequence: CASSLSGNQPQHF. As DNA, the CDR3 is TGTGCCAGCAGTTTATCGGGGAATCAGCCCCAGCATTTT.